This T cell receptor beta chain was observed in a study of blood T cell repertoires in COVID-19. Germline CDR1 MGHRA, CDR2 YSYEKL. The CDR3 runs 15 residues. V was shortened by 0 bases and J by 6 bases, with 14 bases between the two germline ends. In the original processing: The assay estimated nucleated cells by amplifying reference gene primers. The table came from immunoSEQ multiplex PCR; TCRdb's copy has only in-frame clones and leaves some out. The V and J calls and clone size are taken from that table; D and trimming were inferred from the DNA. The table shows approximately 150,000 clones, with about four fifths occurring only once.

The gene calls are TRBV4-1 and TRBJ1-1; TRBD1 is a possible D gene (5 bases). The sample consisted of peripheral blood. The sequence derives from a man aged 55 to 69 with active or convalescent COVID-19. The CDR3 protein is CASSQESGGYAEAFF. The CDR3, as DNA: TGCGCCAGCAGCCAAGAGTCGGGGGGTTACGCTGAAGCTTTCTTT.